This T cell receptor beta chain was sequenced during a study of T cell repertoires in cytomegalovirus infection. Across the whole study: A matching HLA type, together with CMV infection, was signaled by public TCR beta signatures.

Study-wide points: Accumulated public TCR beta family frequency recognized individuals carrying CMV together with the relevant HLA. HLA-C-restricted CMV-specific TCR beta clonotypes prevailed in the ex vivo response.

With respect to this clonotype: As yet, its antigen is unknown.

TCRdb reanalysed the reads using MiXCR and keeps one entry per CDR3 protein. In the table there are some 300,000 distinct CDR3 sequences, under 20% of which are singletons. This CDR3 is 11 amino acids long. Germline V gives CDR1 SQVTM, CDR2 ANQGSEA. Sequencing input: PBMCs. The chain employs TRBV29-1 and TRBJ2-2; 9 nucleotides line up with TRBD1. This clonotype was sampled from a human donor in good health (CMV status not recorded). Some clones in this sample may be carry-over from other donors' samples. The CDR3 sequence is CVTGGTGELFF. The CDR3 nucleotides read TGCGTGACAGGGGGCACCGGGGAGCTGTTTTTT.